This record covers a single T cell receptor (beta chain). The antigen is unknown. This sample stems from a study of human T cells and chemical hapten exposure. Study observations and caveats: Relative to controls, expanded TCRs formed significantly more large CDR3 similarity clusters. The study found that DPC sensitization did not change TCRs above 1 in 1000 frequency.

The germline V gene has CDR1 MNHEY and CDR2 SMNVEV (reference sequence). The CDR3 sequence is 17 residues long. J lost 5 bases, V lost 4 bases, and 12 bases had no gene match. TCRdb passed the RACE reads through MiXCR, listing each CDR3 protein once. The sample has over 300,000 distinct CDR3 sequences; roughly 5% are singletons. Time point noted: pre-sensitization, week 0. As to treatment: therapeutic diphenylcyclopropenone sensitization with weekly scalp DPC. This rearrangement joins TRBV27 to TRBJ2-7; 12 bases are shared with TRBD2. The TCR comes from a woman aged 50 to 60 with alopecia areata. Some clones in this sample may be carry-over from other donors' samples. The source was whole blood, collected in connection with sensitization to the hapten diphenylcyclopropenone (DPC). The CDR3: CASSSPLTSGRIDEQYF. CDR3 DNA sequence: TGTGCCAGCAGTTCTCCACTGACTAGCGGGAGAATCGACGAGCAGTACTTC.